This record concerns one T cell receptor beta chain sequence. CDR3 length: 15 residues. Germline CDR1 reads MDHEN; CDR2 reads SYDVKM. J was trimmed by 4 bases and V by 4 bases; bases with no gene match: 5. These data belong to a study of OX40 agonist ivuxolimab in advanced cancers. In the study overall: People in dose escalation had one of these cancers: hepatocellular carcinoma, melanoma, renal cell or head and neck cancer. Of mixed ages from roughly 23 to 80 and averaging 60 years, the group was about 86% male.

Assay used: immunoSEQ multiplex PCR; TCRdb lists only in-frame clones, some missing. This sample carries 100,000 or so clones, roughly 93% of them seen once, and the ten largest clones take roughly 0.75%. Patients who had autoimmune disease history or got systemic immunosuppression were left out. The TCR originated in an adult with an advanced solid tumor such as melanoma, head and neck, liver or kidney cancer. Sequenced material: CD4+ or CD8+ T cells sorted from blood, taken in a trial of the OX40 agonist ivuxolimab. The V gene is TRBV28, the J gene TRBJ2-1, with TRBD2 matching over 9 bases. The CDR3 nucleotides are TGTGCCAGCAGTTACGGGACTAGCAGATACAATGAGCAGTTCTTC. Amino acids: CASSYGTSRYNEQFF.